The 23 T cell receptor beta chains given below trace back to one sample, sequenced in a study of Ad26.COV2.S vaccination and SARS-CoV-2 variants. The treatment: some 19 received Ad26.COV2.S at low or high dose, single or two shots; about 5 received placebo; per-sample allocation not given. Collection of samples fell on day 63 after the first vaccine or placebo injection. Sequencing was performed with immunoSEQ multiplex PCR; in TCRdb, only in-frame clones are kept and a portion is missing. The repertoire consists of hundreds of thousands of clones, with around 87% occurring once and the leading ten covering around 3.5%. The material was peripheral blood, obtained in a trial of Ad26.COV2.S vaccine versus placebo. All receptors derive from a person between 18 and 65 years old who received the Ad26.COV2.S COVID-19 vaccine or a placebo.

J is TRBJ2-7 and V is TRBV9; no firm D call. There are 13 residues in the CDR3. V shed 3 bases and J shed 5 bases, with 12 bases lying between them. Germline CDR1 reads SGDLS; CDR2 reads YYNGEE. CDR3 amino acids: CASSGRSVHEQYF. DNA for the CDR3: TGTGCCAGCAGCGGTCGATCTGTCCACGAGCAGTACTTC.

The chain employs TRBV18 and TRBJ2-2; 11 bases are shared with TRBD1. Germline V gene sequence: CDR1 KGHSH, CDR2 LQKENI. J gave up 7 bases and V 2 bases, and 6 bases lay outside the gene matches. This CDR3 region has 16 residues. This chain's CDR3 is CASSPGQGALSGELFF. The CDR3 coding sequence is TGTGCCAGCTCACCAGGACAGGGGGCGCTGAGCGGGGAGCTGTTTTTT.

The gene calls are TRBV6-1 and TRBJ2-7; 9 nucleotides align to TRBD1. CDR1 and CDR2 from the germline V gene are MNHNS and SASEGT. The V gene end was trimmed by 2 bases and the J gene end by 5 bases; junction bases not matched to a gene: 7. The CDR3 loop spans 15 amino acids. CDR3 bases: TGTGCCAGCAGTGAATACGGGACAGGGATTCACGAGCAGTACTTC. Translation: CASSEYGTGIHEQYF.

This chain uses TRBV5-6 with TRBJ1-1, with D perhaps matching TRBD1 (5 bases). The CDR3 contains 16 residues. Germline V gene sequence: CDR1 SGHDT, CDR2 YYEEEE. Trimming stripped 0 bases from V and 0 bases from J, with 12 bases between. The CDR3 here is CASSLEVGQLNTEAFF. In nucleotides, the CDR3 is TGTGCCAGCAGCTTGGAAGTCGGACAACTGAACACTGAAGCTTTCTTT.

The CDR3 is CASVLWGADGYTF. For the CDR3, the DNA is TGTGCCAGCGTACTCTGGGGGGCGGATGGCTACACCTTC. This chain connects TRBV7-9 to TRBJ1-2, with a weak D call TRBD1 (6 bases). The CDR3 consists of 13 residues. The germline V gene encodes CDR1 SEHNR and CDR2 FQNEAQ (reference sequence). Deletions cut 8 bases from V and 6 bases from J, with 16 bases between.

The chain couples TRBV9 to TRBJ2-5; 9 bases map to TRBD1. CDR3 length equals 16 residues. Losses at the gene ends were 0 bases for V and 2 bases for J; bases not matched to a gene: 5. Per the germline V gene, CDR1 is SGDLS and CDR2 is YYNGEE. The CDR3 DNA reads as TGTGCCAGCAGCGTAGTTGCGGGACAGGGACAAGAGACCCAGTACTTC. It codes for CASSVVAGQGQETQYF.

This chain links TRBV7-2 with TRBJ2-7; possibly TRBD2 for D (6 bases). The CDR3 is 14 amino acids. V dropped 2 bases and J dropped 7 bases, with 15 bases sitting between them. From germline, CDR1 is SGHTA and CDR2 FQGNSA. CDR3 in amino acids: CASSLLSGVGEQYF. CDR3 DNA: TGTGCCAGCAGCTTATTATCGGGAGTGGGTGAGCAGTACTTC.

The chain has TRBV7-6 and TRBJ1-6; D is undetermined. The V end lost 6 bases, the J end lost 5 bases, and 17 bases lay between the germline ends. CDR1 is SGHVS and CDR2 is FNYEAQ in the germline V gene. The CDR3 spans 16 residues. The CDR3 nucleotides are TGTGCCAGCAGTCAACTATCGCCGGAGAATAATTCACCCCTCCACTTT. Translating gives CASSQLSPENNSPLHF.

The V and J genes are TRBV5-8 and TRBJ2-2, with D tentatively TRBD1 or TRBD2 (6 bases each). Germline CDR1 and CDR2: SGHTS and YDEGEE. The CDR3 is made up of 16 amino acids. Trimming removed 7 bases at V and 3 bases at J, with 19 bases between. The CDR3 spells CASRGPRGHDTGELFF. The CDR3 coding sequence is TGTGCCAGCCGGGGTCCCCGGGGGCACGACACCGGGGAGCTGTTTTTT. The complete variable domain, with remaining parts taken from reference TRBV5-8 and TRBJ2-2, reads EAGVTQSPTHLIKTRGQQATLRCSPISGHTSVYWYQQALGLGLQFLLWYDEGEERNRGNFPPRFSGRQFPNYSSELNVNALELEDSALYLCASRGPRGHDTGELFFGEGSRLTVL.

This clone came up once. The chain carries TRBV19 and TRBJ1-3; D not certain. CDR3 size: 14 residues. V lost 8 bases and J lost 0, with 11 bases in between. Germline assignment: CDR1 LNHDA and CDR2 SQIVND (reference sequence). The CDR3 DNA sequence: TGTGCCAGTGCCCAGGCAAGCTCTGGAAACACCATATATTTT. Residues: CASAQASSGNTIYF.

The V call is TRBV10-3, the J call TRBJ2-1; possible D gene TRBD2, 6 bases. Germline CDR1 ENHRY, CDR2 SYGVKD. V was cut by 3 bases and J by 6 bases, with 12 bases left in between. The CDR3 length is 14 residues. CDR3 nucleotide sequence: TGTGCCATCAGTGAAGGAGGGTCTCTCAATGAGCAGTTCTTC. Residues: CAISEGGSLNEQFF.

The chain's CDR3 is CASSVGLDTQYF. The CDR3 DNA reads TGTGCCAGCAGCGTAGGGCTTGATACGCAGTATTTT. The rearrangement uses TRBV9 and TRBJ2-3; D ambiguous. Germline V gene sequence: CDR1 SGDLS, CDR2 YYNGEE. V dropped 0 bases and J dropped 6 bases, with 5 bases sitting between them. CDR3 length: 12 amino acids.

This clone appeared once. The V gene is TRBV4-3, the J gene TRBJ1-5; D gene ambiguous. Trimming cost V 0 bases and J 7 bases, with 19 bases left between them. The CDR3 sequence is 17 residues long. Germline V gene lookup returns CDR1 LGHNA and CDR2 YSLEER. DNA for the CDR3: TGCGCCAGCAGCCAAGATTGGCAGGTCAGCGCACGGCAGCCCCAGCATTTT. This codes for CASSQDWQVSARQPQHF.

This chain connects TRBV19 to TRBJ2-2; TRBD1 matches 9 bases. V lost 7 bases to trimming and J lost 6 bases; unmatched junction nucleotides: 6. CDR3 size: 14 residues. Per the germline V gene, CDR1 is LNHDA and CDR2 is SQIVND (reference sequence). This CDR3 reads CASNTGGRAGELFF. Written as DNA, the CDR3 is TGTGCCAGTAATACAGGGGGCAGGGCCGGGGAGCTGTTTTTT. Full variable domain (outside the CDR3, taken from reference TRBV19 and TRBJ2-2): DGGITQSPKYLFRKEGQNVTLSCEQNLNHDAMYWYRQDPGQGLRLIYYSQIVNDFQKGDIAEGYSVSREKKESFPLTVTSAQKNPTAFYLCASNTGGRAGELFFGEGSRLTVL.

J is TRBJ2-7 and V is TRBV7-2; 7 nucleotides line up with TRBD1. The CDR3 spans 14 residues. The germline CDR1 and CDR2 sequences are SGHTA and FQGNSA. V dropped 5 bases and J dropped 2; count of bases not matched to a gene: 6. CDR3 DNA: TGTGCCAGCAGCACCCAGACAGGGACCTACGAGCAGTACTTC. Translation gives CASSTQTGTYEQYF.

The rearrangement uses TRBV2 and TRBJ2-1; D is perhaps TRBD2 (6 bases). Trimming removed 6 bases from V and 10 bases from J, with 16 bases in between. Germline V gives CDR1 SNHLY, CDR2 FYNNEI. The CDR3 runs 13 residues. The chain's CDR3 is CASSLLEGQEQFF. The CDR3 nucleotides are TGTGCCAGCAGCCTCCTGGAGGGTCAGGAGCAGTTCTTC. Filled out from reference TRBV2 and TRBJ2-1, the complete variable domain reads EPEVTQTPSHQVTQMGQEVILRCVPISNHLYFYWYRQILGQKVEFLVSFYNNEISEKSEIFDDQFSVERPDGSNFTLKIRSTKLEDSAMYFCASSLLEGQEQFFGPGTRLTVL.

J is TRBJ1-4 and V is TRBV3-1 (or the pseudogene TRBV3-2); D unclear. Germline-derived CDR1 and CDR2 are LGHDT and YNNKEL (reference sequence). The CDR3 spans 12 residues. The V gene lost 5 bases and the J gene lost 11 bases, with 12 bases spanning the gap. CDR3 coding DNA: TGTGCCAGCAGCTATAACGACGGGAAACTGTTTTTT. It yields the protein CASSYNDGKLFF.

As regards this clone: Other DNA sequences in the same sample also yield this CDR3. The CDR3 bases are TGTGCCAGCAGCTTAGGACAGGGAAGGAACACCATATATTTT. This sequence encodes CASSLGQGRNTIYF. The chain recombines TRBV7-2 with TRBJ1-3, with TRBD1 matching over 7 bases. This CDR3 has 14 residues. The junction had 4 bases not matched to a gene; V was cut back by 1 base and J by 7 bases. Germline-derived CDR1 and CDR2 are SGHTA and FQGNSA.

As DNA, the CDR3 is TGTGCCAGCTCACCACGGGGTTTTCCGTCTAACTATGGCTACACCTTC. Amino acid sequence: CASSPRGFPSNYGYTF. The rearrangement uses TRBV18 and TRBJ1-2; no reliable D call. The length of the CDR3 is 16 residues. Per germline, CDR1 KGHSH and CDR2 LQKENI. V shed 1 base and J shed 0 bases, with 12 bases lying between them.

CDR3 amino acids: CASSPGQALSPLHF. CDR3 coding DNA: TGTGCCAGCAGCCCGGGACAGGCCCTTTCACCCCTCCACTTT. This chain links TRBV6-5 with TRBJ1-6, with 8 bases that match TRBD1. V lost 6 bases, J lost 9 bases, and 7 bases stayed unmatched. This CDR3 is 14 amino acids long. Germline-derived CDR1 and CDR2 are MNHEY and SVGAGI.

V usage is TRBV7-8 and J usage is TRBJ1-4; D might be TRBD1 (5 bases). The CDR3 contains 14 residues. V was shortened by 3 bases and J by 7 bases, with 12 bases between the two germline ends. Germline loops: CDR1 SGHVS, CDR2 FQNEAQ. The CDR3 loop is CASSLGLLVEKLFF. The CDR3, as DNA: TGTGCCAGCAGCTTGGGACTCCTGGTTGAAAAACTGTTTTTT.

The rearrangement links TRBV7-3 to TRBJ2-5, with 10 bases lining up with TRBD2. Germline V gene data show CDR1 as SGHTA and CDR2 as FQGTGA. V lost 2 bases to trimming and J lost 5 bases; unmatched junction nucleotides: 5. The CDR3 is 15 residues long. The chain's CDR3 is CASSLLAGAGETQYF. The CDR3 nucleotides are TGTGCCAGCAGCTTACTAGCGGGGGCCGGGGAGACCCAGTACTTC.

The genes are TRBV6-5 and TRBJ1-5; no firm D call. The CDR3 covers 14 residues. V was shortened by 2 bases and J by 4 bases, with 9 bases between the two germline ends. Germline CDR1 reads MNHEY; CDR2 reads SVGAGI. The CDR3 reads CASSYNQENQPQHF. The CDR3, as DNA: TGTGCCAGCAGTTACAACCAGGAAAATCAGCCCCAGCATTTT.